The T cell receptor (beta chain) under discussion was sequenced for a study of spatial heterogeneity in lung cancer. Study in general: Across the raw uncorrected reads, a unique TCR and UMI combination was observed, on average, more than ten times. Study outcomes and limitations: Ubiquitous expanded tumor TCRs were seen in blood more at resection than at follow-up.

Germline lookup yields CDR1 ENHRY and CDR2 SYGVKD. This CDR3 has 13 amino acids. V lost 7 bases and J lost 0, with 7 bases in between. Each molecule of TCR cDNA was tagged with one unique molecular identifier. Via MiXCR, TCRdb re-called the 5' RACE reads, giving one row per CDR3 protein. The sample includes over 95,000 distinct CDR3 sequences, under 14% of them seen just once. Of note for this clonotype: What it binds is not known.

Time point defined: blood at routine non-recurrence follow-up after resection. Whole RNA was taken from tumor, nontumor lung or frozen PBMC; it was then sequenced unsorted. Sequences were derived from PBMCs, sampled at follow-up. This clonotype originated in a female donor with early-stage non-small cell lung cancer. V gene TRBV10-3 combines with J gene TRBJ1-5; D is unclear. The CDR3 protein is CAITGNSNQPQHF. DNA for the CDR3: TGTGCCATCACAGGCAATAGCAATCAGCCCCAGCATTTT.